This TCR beta chain was profiled in a study of blood T cell repertoires in COVID-19. Assay: immunoSEQ multiplex PCR; the TCRdb copy retains only in-frame clones and omits some. The sample includes about 140,000 clones, 80% to 90% of them seen just once. The receptor comes from a middle-aged woman with acute or convalescent COVID-19. The sequenced sample was peripheral blood.

The CDR3 coding sequence is TGTGCCATTGCCCGGGACACTAGCACAGATACGCAGTATTTT. It translates to CAIARDTSTDTQYF. The V and J genes are TRBV10-3 and TRBJ2-3; weak D call: TRBD1 (6 bases). CDR1 and CDR2 (germline): ENHRY, SYGVKD. The CDR3 runs 14 residues. Between the trimmed V and J ends, which lost 9 bases and 0 bases, there was a span of 13 bases.